This TCR beta chain is drawn from a study of CD8 T cells in ankylosing spondylitis. In its sample, this clonotype was seen many times. The antigen is undetermined. TCRdb ran MiXCR on the 5' RACE reads and lists one entry per CDR3 protein. The sample holds about 500,000 distinct CDR3 sequences; roughly 5.2% are singletons and the top ten take roughly 3.3%. The study's findings and limits: It was reported that disease-linked clones were significantly enriched in matched ankylosing spondylitis synovial fluid. For ankylosing spondylitis blood, a TCR beta motif of about 8 highly homologous variants appeared characteristic.

This receptor was taken from a male donor with ankylosing spondylitis. The sample comprised blood, either unsorted or a sorted T cell fraction (not recorded which).

Written as DNA, the CDR3 is TGTGCCAGCAGCTTGGTTGGGGCCGGGGAGCTGTTTTTT. It yields the protein CASSLVGAGELFF. This rearrangement joins TRBV5-5 to TRBJ2-2; unclear D gene. Trimming shortened V by 0 bases and J by 6 bases, and 6 bases separated the two germline ends. The length of the CDR3 is 13 residues. CDR1 and CDR2 (germline): SGHKS, YYEKEE (reference sequence).